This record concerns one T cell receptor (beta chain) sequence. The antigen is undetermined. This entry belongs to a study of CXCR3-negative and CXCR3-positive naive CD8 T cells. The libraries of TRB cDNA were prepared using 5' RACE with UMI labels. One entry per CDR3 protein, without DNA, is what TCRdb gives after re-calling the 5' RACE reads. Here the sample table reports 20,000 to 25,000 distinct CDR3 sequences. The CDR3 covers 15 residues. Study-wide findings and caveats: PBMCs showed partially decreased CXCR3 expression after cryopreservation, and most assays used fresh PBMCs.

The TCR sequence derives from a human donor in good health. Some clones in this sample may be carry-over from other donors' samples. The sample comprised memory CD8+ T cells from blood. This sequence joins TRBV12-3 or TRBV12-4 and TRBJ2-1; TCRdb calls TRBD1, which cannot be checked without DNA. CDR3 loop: CASSSPGGTGNEQFF.